This T cell receptor beta chain is from a study of cytomegalovirus exposure and HLA in healthy donors. Notes on the study in general: With later analysis, a missense DCLRE1C variant became linked to TCR beta V- and J-gene trimming.

After removal of 4 bases from V and 6 bases from J, the junction contained 7 bases not matched to a gene. Germline CDR1 reads SEHNR; CDR2 reads FQNEAQ (reference sequence). This CDR3 comprises 17 residues. For this clone: Its antigen remains unidentified.

Both 60 Vbeta primers and 13 Jbeta primers went into the PCR. The protocol was immunoSEQ multiplex PCR, while the TCRdb copy is restricted to in-frame clones and leaves out a portion. The sample yields 150,000 to 200,000 clones, of which the top ten take up 0.79%. This TCR was sampled from a woman aged 18-29 years in good health and CMV-seropositive. Material for sequencing was PBMCs. The chain recombines TRBV7-9 with TRBJ2-2; 14 nucleotides agree with TRBD2. The CDR3 loop reads CASSSTGLAGDAGELFF. The CDR3 DNA follows: TGTGCCAGCAGCTCAACGGGACTAGCGGGAGATGCCGGGGAGCTGTTTTTT.